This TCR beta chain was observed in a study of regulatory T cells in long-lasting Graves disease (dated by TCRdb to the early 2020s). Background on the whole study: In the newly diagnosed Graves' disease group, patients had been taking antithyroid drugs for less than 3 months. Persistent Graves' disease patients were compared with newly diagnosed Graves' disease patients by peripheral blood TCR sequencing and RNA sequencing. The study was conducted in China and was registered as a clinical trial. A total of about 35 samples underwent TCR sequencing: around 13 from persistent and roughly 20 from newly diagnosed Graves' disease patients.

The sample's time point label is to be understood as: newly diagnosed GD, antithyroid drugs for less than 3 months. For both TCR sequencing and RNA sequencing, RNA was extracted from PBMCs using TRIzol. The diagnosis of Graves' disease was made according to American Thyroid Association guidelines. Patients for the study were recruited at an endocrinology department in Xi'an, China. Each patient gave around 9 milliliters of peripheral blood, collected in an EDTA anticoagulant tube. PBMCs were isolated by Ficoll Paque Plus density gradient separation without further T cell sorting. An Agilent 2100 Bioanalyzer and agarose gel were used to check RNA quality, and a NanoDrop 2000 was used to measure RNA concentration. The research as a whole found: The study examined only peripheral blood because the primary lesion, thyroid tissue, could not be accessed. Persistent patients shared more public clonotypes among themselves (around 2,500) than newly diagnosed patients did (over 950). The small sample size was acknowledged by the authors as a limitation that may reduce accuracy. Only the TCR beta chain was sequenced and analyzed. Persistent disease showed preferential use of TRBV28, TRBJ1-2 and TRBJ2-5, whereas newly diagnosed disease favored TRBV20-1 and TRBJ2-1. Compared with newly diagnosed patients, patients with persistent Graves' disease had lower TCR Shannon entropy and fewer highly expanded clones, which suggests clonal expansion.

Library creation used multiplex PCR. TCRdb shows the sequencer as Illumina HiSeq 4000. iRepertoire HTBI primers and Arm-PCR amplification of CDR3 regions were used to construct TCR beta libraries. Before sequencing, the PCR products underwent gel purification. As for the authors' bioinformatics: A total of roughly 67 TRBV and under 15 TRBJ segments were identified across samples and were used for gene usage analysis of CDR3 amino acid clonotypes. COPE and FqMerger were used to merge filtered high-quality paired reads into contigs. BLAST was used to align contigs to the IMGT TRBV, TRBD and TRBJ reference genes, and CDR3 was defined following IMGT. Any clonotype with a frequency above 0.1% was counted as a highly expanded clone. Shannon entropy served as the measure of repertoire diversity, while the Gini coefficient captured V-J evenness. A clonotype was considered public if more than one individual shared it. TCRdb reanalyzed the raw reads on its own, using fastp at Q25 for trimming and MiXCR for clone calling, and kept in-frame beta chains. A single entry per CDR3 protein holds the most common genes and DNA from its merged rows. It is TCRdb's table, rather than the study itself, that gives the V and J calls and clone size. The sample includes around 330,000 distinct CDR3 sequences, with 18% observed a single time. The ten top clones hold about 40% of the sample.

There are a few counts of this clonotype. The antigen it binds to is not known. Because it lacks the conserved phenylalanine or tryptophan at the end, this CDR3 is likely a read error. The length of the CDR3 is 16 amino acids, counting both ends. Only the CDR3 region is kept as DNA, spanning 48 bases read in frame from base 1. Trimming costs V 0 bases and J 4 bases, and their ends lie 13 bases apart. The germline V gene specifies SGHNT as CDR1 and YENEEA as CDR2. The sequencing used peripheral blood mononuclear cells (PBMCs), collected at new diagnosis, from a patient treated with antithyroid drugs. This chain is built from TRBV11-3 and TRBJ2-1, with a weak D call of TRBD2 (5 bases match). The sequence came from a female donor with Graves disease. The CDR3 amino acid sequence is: CASSLDSGKAYNEQFV. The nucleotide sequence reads TGTGCCAGCAGCTTAGATTCGGGAAAGGCGTACAATGAGCAGTTCGTC.